These 13 T cell receptor beta chains share one sample of origin, sequenced in a study of Graves' ophthalmopathy and Graves' hyperthyroidism (dated by TCRdb to between 2018 and 2020). TCRdb shows the sequencer as Illumina HiSeq 2000. TCR beta CDR3 regions were amplified from RNA transcripts for repertoire sequencing. HTBI primers and the Qiagen OneStep RT-PCR kit were used in a first-round RT-PCR, which was followed by a second-round multiplex PCR, size selection and purification. The public reads were reprocessed in TCRdb via fastp at Q25 and MiXCR, keeping in-frame beta chains. Rows merge per CDR3 protein into single entries with the most common DNA and genes. The sample table records roughly 400,000 distinct CDR3 sequences; 18% of these occur just once. The ten largest make up roughly 1.5% of the sample. Source material: peripheral blood. The receptors come from a woman aged 18-29 years with Graves' ophthalmopathy. Donor details come from another sample of the same person, matched by shared clones.

This clonotype was picked up many times. CDR3 loop: CASSFSGRNQPQHF. The CDR3 region has the DNA TGTGCCAGCAGTTTTTCAGGGAGAAATCAGCCCCAGCATTTT. The chain links TRBV12-3 or TRBV12-4 to TRBJ1-5, with D maybe TRBD1 (5 bases). The ends were cut back, 3 bases at V and 4 bases at J, with 10 bases in the middle. CDR3 length: 14 residues.

V usage is TRBV12-3 or TRBV12-4 and J usage is TRBJ1-5, with D possibly being TRBD1 (5 bases). This CDR3 has 12 residues. V was shortened by 6 bases and J by 7 bases, with 10 bases between the two germline ends. The CDR3 loop reads CASSQGTQPQHF. The CDR3 bases are TGTGCCAGCAGCCAGGGTACCCAGCCCCAGCATTTT.

The genes are TRBV18 and TRBJ1-1; 11 bases agree with TRBD1. V gave up 4 bases and J gave up 6 bases; unmatched junction bases: 7. The CDR3 spans 15 residues. Germline V lookup: CDR1 KGHSH, CDR2 LQKENI. The CDR3 spells CASSRTGGEGAEAFF. The DNA for the CDR3 is TGTGCCAGCTCACGGACAGGGGGCGAGGGCGCTGAAGCTTTCTTT.

In this sample, this clonotype turned up many times. The V gene is TRBV7-2, the J gene TRBJ2-5; weak D call: TRBD1 (5 bases). CDR1 SGHTA and CDR2 FQGNSA come from the germline V gene. V was cut by 3 bases and J by 4 bases, with 9 bases left in between. The CDR3 consists of 13 residues. CDR3 nucleotides: TGTGCCAGCAGCTTGGGGCTTGGAGAGACCCAGTACTTC. Translation gives CASSLGLGETQYF.

This clonotype was seen ten or more times. This may be a read error, as it is one base from a much larger clone. The V call is TRBV6-1, the J call TRBJ2-7, with 8 positions matching TRBD1. Germline V lookup: CDR1 MNHNS, CDR2 SASEGT. This CDR3 is 14 amino acids long. The CDR3: CTSSPGQEYYEQYF. DNA of the CDR3: TGTACCAGCAGCCCGGGACAGGAATACTACGAGCAGTACTTC.

This clonotype was detected ten times or more. The rearrangement joins TRBV20-1 to TRBJ2-7, with 7 bases that match TRBD2. After removal of 0 bases from V and 3 bases from J, the junction contained 5 bases not matched to a gene. CDR1 and CDR2 (germline): DFQATT, SNEGSKA (reference sequence). This CDR3 region has 14 residues. CDR3 in amino acids: CSARDMRELYEQYF. The CDR3 DNA reads as TGCAGTGCTAGAGATATGCGGGAGCTCTACGAGCAGTACTTC.

This clonotype was recorded at least ten times. The CDR3 spells CSAPRTGRPETQYF. The CDR3 DNA sequence: TGCAGTGCTCCTCGGACAGGGAGGCCAGAGACCCAGTACTTC. The V and J genes are TRBV20-1 and TRBJ2-5; 8 positions agree with TRBD1. The V gene's germline CDR1 is DFQATT and CDR2 SNEGSKA (reference sequence). The CDR3 consists of 14 residues. V was pared by 5 bases and J by 4 bases, with 9 bases of the junction left unmatched.

This clonotype was seen ten or more times. The chain couples TRBV7-6 to TRBJ2-5; possible D gene TRBD1, 5 bases. V shed 1 base and J shed 5 bases, with 17 bases lying between them. Germline CDR1 SGHVS, CDR2 FNYEAQ. The CDR3 has 16 residues. This CDR3 reads CASSLEGAGFEETQYF. CDR3 DNA: TGTGCCAGCAGCTTAGAAGGAGCAGGGTTCGAGGAGACCCAGTACTTC.

This clonotype was seen repeatedly, ten times or more. V gene TRBV30 combines with J gene TRBJ1-1, with D unresolved. V gave up 3 bases and J gave up 1 base, with 9 bases separating them. Germline V gene data show CDR1 as GTSNPN and CDR2 as SVGIG (reference sequence). The CDR3 is made up of 13 amino acids. The CDR3 loop reads CAWSARKNTEAFF. The CDR3 DNA reads as TGTGCCTGGAGCGCCAGGAAGAACACTGAAGCTTTCTTT.

The chain recombines TRBV6-2 or TRBV6-3 with TRBJ2-7, with 9 bases matching TRBD1. V was pared by 5 bases and J by 5 bases, with 10 bases of the junction left unmatched. CDR3 length equals 15 residues. Germline loops: CDR1 MNHEY, CDR2 SVGEGT. The CDR3 DNA is TGTGCCAGCAGTCAACAGGGGGCGAGGTCCCACGAGCAGTACTTC. Translation gives CASSQQGARSHEQYF.

This clonotype was seen only a few times. The J gene is TRBJ2-7, the V gene TRBV28; D call uncertain. CDR1 is MDHEN and CDR2 is SYDVKM in the germline V gene. V was pared by 5 bases and J by 7 bases, with 9 bases between. The CDR3 is 11 residues long. CDR3 amino acids: CASSTLREQYF. In DNA form, the CDR3 reads TGTGCCAGCAGTACCTTGCGGGAGCAGTACTTC.

This clonotype was seen at least ten times. The chain links TRBV19 to TRBJ1-5, with D perhaps matching TRBD1 (5 bases). This CDR3 comprises 18 residues. The V gene's germline CDR1 is LNHDA and CDR2 SQIVND (reference sequence). V lost 3 bases, J lost 1 base, and 19 bases lay in between. The CDR3 reads CASSIGTRVPISNQPQHF. CDR3 nucleotide sequence: TGTGCCAGTAGTATTGGGACCAGGGTGCCCATCAGCAATCAGCCCCAGCATTTT. Full variable domain (outside the CDR3, taken from reference TRBV19 and TRBJ1-5): DGGITQSPKYLFRKEGQNVTLSCEQNLNHDAMYWYRQDPGQGLRLIYYSQIVNDFQKGDIAEGYSVSREKKESFPLTVTSAQKNPTAFYLCASSIGTRVPISNQPQHFGDGTRLSIL.

This clonotype appeared many times. The chain links TRBV7-8 to TRBJ2-5, with 8 nucleotides matching TRBD2. Germline V gene data show CDR1 as SGHVS and CDR2 as FQNEAQ. CDR3 length: 19 residues. J was trimmed by 1 base and V by 5 bases; bases with no gene match: 18. As DNA, the CDR3 is TGTGCCAGCAGCCTCATAGCGGGAACCCCCCAGAGCATCCAAGAGACCCAGTACTTC. Translation gives CASSLIAGTPQSIQETQYF.